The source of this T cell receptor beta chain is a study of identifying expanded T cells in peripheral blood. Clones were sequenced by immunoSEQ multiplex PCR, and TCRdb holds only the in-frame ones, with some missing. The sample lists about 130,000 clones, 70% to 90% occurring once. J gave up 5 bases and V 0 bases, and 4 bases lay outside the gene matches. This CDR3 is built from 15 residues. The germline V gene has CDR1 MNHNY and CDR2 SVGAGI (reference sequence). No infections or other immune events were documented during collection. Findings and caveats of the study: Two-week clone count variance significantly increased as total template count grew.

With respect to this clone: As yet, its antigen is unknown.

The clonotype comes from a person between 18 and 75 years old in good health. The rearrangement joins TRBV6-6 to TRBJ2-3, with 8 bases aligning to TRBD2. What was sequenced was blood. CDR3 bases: TGTGCCAGCAGTTACTCGGCGGGACTAGGAGATACGCAGTATTTT. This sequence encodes CASSYSAGLGDTQYF.